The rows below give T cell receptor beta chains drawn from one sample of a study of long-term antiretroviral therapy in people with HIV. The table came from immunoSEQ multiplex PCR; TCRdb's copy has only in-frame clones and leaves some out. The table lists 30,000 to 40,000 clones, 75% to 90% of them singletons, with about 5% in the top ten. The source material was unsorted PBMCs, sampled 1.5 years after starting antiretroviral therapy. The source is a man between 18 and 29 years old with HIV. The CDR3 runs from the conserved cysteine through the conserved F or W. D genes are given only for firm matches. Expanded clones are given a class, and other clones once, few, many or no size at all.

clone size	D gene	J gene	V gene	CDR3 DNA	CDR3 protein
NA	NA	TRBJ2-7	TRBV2	TGTGCCAGCAGACAGGGTTTTTACGAGCAGTACTTC	CASRQGFYEQYF
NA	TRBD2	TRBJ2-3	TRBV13	TGTGCCAGCAGCACCCGACTAGCGACCACAGATACGCAGTATTTT	CASSTRLATTDTQYF
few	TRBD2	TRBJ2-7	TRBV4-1	TGCGCCAGCAGCCTGGGACTAGCGGGAGGGCCGAGCTCCTACGAGCAGTACTTC	CASSLGLAGGPSSYEQYF
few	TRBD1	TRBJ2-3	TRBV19	TGTGCCAGTAGGAACCCGGGACAGGGTGATTTGACAGATACGCAGTATTTT	CASRNPGQGDLTDTQYF
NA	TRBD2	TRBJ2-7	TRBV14	TGTGCCAGCAGCGAACCGGGACTAGGTCTCGACGAGCAGTACTTC	CASSEPGLGLDEQYF
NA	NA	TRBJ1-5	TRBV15	TGTGCCACCAGCAGTGGCTACCAGCCCCAGCATTTT	CATSSGYQPQHF
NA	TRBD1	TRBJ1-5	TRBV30	TGTGCCTGGGGGACAGGGGGTAATCAGCCCCAGCATTTT	CAWGTGGNQPQHF
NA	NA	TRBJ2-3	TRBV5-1	TGCGCCAGCAGCTTCACCTCACTGGAGGATACGCAGTATTTT	CASSFTSLEDTQYF
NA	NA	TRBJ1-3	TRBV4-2	TGTGCCAGCAGCCAAGAAGCTTCAAACACCATATATTTT	CASSQEASNTIYF
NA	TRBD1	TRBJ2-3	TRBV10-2	TGCGCCAGCAGTAAACGGGACAGCCGTGCGGATACGCAGTATTTT	CASSKRDSRADTQYF
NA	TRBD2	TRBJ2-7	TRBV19	TGTGCCAGTAGTAGGACTAGCGGGAGCGAGCAGTACTTC	CASSRTSGSEQYF
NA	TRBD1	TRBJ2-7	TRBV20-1	TGCAGTGCTGGGACAGCCTACGAGCAGTACTTC	CSAGTAYEQYF
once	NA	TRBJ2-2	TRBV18	TGTGCCAGCTCGGAAACGGAGGGGGCCACCGGGGAGCTGTTTTTT	CASSETEGATGELFF
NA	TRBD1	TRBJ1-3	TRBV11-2	TGTGCCAGCAGCTTTATCGGACAGGGTCCTGGAAACACCATATATTTT	CASSFIGQGPGNTIYF
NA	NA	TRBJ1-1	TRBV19	TGTGCCAGTAGGCGGCGGGAGGGGGTATCGAACACTGAAGCTTTCTTT	CASRRREGVSNTEAFF
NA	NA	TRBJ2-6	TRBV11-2	TGTGCCAGCAGCTTAGGGGGACTGAGCTCTGGGGCCAACGTCCTGACTTTC	CASSLGGLSSGANVLTF
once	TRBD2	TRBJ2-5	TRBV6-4	TGTGCCAGCAGTCGGACTAGCGGGAACCAAGAGACCCAGTACTTC	CASSRTSGNQETQYF
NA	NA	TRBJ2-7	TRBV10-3	TGTGCCATCAGTGAGTCGAAGCGACTGGGGCAGGACGAGCAGTACTTC	CAISESKRLGQDEQYF
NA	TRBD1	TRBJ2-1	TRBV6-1	TGTGCCAGCAGTGCCAAGTCCGACAGGGGACCTGAGCAGTTCTTC	CASSAKSDRGPEQFF
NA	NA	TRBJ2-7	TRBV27	TGTGCCAGCAAGTTTAGGGGCAGGGGACCAGTGGACGAGCAGTACTTC	CASKFRGRGPVDEQYF
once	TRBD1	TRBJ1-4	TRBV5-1	TGCGCCAGCAGCCACAGGGGGGTTGATCCTAATGAAAAACTGTTTTTT	CASSHRGVDPNEKLFF
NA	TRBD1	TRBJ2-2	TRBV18	TGTGCCAGCTCACGGGGACAGACGGTCGGGGAGCTGTTTTTT	CASSRGQTVGELFF
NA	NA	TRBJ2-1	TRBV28	TGTGCCAGCAGTTTATGGACGGGCGCGTGGTCCTACAATGAGCAGTTCTTC	CASSLWTGAWSYNEQFF
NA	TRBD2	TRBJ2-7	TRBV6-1	TGTGCCAGCAGTCCGACTAGCGCTGCCTACGAGCAGTACTTC	CASSPTSAAYEQYF
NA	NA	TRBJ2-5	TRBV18	TGTGCCAGCTCACCCCCTAGCGCTGGATTGGAGACCCAGTACTTC	CASSPPSAGLETQYF
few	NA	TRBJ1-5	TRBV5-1	TGCGCCAGCAGCTTGTTCGGGGGAAGCAATCAGCCCCAGCATTTT	CASSLFGGSNQPQHF
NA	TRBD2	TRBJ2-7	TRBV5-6	TGTGCCAGCAGCTTGGCCGCGGGAGGCGAGCAGTACTTC	CASSLAAGGEQYF
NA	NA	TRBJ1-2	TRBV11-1	TGTGCCAGCAGCTTACCCCGTCAGGGGAAGAACTATGGCTACACCTTC	CASSLPRQGKNYGYTF
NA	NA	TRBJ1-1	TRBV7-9	TGTGCCAGCAGTTCAGGGTACGTGGGCACTGAAGCTTTCTTT	CASSSGYVGTEAFF
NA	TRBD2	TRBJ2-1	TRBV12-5	TGTGCTAGTGCCCGGGCGGGAGTCAATGAGCAGTTCTTC	CASARAGVNEQFF
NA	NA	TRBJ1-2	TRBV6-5	TGTGCCAGCAGGCCGGACCGGGACAAGTATGGCTACACCTTC	CASRPDRDKYGYTF
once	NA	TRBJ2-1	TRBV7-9	TGTGCCAGCAGCCCGGACCCCTCAGATGAGCAGTTCTTC	CASSPDPSDEQFF
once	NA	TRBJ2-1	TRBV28	TGTGCCAGCATGTGGCCGGGCGGCAATGAGCAGTTCTTC	CASMWPGGNEQFF
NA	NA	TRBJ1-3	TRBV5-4	TGTGCCAGCAGCTTGGACACAGGCTCTGGAAACACCATATATTTT	CASSLDTGSGNTIYF
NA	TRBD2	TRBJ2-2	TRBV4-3	TGCGCCAGCAGCCAAGAAGCGGGAGCGGTCACCGGGGAGCTGTTTTTT	CASSQEAGAVTGELFF
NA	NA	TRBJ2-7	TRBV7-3	TGTGCCAGCAGCTTAAGAGCGGACTCCTACGAGCAGTACTTC	CASSLRADSYEQYF
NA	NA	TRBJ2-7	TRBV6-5	TGTGCCAGCAGTCCTCGACAGAGCTCCTACGAGCAGTACTTC	CASSPRQSSYEQYF
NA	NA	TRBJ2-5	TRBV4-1	TGCGCCAGCAGCCACGCGACCCTAGGCAGGCAAGAGACCCAGTACTTC	CASSHATLGRQETQYF
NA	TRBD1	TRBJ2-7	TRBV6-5	TGTGCCAGCAGTTACGGGCAGGGGGCCTACGAGCAGTACTTC	CASSYGQGAYEQYF
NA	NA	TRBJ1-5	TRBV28	TGTGCCAGCAGCCTCACAGGGTTTAGCAATCAGCCCCAGCATTTT	CASSLTGFSNQPQHF
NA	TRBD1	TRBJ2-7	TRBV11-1	TGTGCCAGCAGCTTACCCACGGGACAGCTGCCCCGCGAGCAGTACTTC	CASSLPTGQLPREQYF
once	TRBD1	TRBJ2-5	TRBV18	TGTGCCAGCTCACAACAGACAGGGCCTGAGACCCAGTACTTC	CASSQQTGPETQYF
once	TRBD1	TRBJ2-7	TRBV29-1	TGCAGCGGGAGGACAGGGATAGTAGGCGAGCAGTACTTC	CSGRTGIVGEQYF
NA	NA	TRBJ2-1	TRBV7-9	TGTGCCAGCAGCTTAGTAACTACGGAAAATGAGCAGTTCTTC	CASSLVTTENEQFF
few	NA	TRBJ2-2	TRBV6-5	TGTGCCAGCAGTTACTCGGGCCGGGGTCGCACCGGGGAGCTGTTTTTT	CASSYSGRGRTGELFF
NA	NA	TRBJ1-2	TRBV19	TGTGCCAGTAGCCACTTACAGGTGAACTATGGCTACACCTTC	CASSHLQVNYGYTF
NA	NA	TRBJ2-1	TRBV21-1	TGTGCCAGCAGTCCCTCCCCCGGGACAGGGCAAGATGAGCAGTTCTTC	CASSPSPGTGQDEQFF